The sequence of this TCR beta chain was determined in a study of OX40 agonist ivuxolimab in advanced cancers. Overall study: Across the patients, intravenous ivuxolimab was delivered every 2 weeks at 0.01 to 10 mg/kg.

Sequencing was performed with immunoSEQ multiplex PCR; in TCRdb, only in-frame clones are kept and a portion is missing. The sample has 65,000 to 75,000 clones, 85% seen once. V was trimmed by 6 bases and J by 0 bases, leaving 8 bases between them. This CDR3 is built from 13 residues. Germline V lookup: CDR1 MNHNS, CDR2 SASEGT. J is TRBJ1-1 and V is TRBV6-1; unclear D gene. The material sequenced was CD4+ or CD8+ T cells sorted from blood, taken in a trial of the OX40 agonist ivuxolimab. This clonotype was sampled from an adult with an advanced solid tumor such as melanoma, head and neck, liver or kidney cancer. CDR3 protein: CASRETVNTEAFF. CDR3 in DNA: TGTGCCAGCAGGGAGACTGTGAACACTGAAGCTTTCTTT.